The 18 T cell receptor beta chains below come from one sample, sequenced in a study of human T cells and chemical hapten exposure. TCRdb itself ran the RACE reads through MiXCR, one entry per CDR3 protein. The table shows 330,000 or so distinct CDR3 sequences, with nearly 6.5% occurring only once. Time point reported: patch test 2, 6 weeks after DPC sensitization. The treatment is: therapeutic diphenylcyclopropenone sensitization with weekly scalp DPC. This specimen consisted of whole blood, obtained in connection with sensitization to the hapten diphenylcyclopropenone (DPC). Source of these receptors: a woman aged 18-35 years with alopecia areata. Some clones in this sample may be carry-over from other donors' samples.

The chain combines TRBV6-2 or TRBV6-3 with TRBJ2-3; tentatively, D is TRBD1 (5 bases). Germline V CDR1 and CDR2: MNHEY, SVGEGT. Trimming pared 4 bases from V and 6 bases from J, leaving 8 bases between. This CDR3 is 12 amino acids long. CDR3 in amino acids: CASSFRQDTQYF. In DNA form, the CDR3 reads TGTGCCAGCAGTTTCAGACAGGATACGCAGTATTTT.

In its sample, this clonotype was seen many times. J is TRBJ1-1 and V is TRBV14; D remains ambiguous. The CDR3 runs to 13 residues. V was pared by 1 base and J by 8 bases, with 11 bases between. Germline V gene lookup returns CDR1 SGHDN and CDR2 FVKESK. The CDR3 is CASSQVRMTEAFF. In DNA form, the CDR3 reads TGTGCCAGCAGCCAAGTTAGGATGACAGAAGCTTTCTTT. Filled out from reference TRBV14 and TRBJ1-1, the complete variable domain reads EAGVTQFPSHSVIEKGQTVTLRCDPISGHDNLYWYRRVMGKEIKFLLHFVKESKQDESGMPNNRFLAERTGGTYSTLKVQPAELEDSGVYFCASSQVRMTEAFFGQGTRLTVV.

In its sample, this clonotype was seen many times. This chain connects TRBV27 to TRBJ1-1; tentative D call: TRBD1 (6 bases). Trimming removed 8 bases from V and 0 bases from J, with 22 bases in between. In germline, CDR1 is MNHEY, CDR2 SMNVEV (reference sequence). The CDR3 is made up of 17 amino acids. The CDR3 DNA reads as TGTGCCAGCTTACCGGAGGGACACCCCATATTGAACACTGAAGCTTTCTTT. It is translated as CASLPEGHPILNTEAFF.

This clonotype was picked up a small number of times. The rearrangement links TRBV7-2 to TRBJ2-5; no reliable D call. The CDR3 length is 12 residues. V was shortened by 5 bases and J by 2 bases, with 6 bases between the two germline ends. Per the germline V gene, CDR1 is SGHTA and CDR2 is FQGNSA. This chain's CDR3 is CASSPLQETQYF. CDR3 coding DNA: TGTGCCAGCAGCCCACTTCAAGAGACCCAGTACTTC.

This rearrangement joins TRBV20-1 to TRBJ2-3; D uncertain. This CDR3 region has 12 residues. The V end lost 2 bases, the J end lost 3 bases, and 6 bases lay between the germline ends. CDR1 and CDR2 from the germline V gene are DFQATT and SNEGSKA (reference sequence). The CDR3 sequence is CSARPQTDTQYF. As DNA, the CDR3 is TGCAGTGCTAGACCCCAGACAGATACGCAGTATTTT.

The rearrangement links TRBV5-6 to TRBJ2-2, with TRBD1 matching 7 bases. Germline V gives CDR1 SGHDT, CDR2 YYEEEE. V dropped 4 bases and J dropped 1; count of bases not matched to a gene: 7. The CDR3 has 16 residues. The CDR3 DNA is TGTGCCAGCAGCGTACCGGGACAGAGGAACACCGGGGAGCTGTTTTTT. Encoded protein: CASSVPGQRNTGELFF.

This clonotype was observed many times. CDR3 DNA sequence: TGTGCCAGCTCACCACAGGGGGCGAGGACTGAAGCTTTCTTT. Protein sequence: CASSPQGARTEAFF. The V call is TRBV18, the J call TRBJ1-1; 7 bases agree with TRBD1. V shed 1 base, J shed 5 bases, and the junction held 4 bases outside the gene matches. The CDR3 runs 14 residues. Germline assignment: CDR1 KGHSH and CDR2 LQKENI.

The table lists this clonotype with many counts. The rearrangement uses TRBV6-5 and TRBJ1-4; D gene ambiguous. The germline CDR1 and CDR2 sequences are MNHEY and SVGAGI. This CDR3 is 15 amino acids long. The ends were cut back, 0 bases at V and 5 bases at J, with 10 bases in the middle. The CDR3 bases are TGTGCCAGCAGTTACTCGCAAGGAATAAATGAAAAACTGTTTTTT. It yields the protein CASSYSQGINEKLFF.

This clonotype turned up a few times. The chain combines TRBV29-1 with TRBJ1-3; 7 bases match TRBD1. J was trimmed by 1 base and V by 8 bases; bases with no gene match: 11. The CDR3 is 15 residues long. Germline assignment: CDR1 SQVTM and CDR2 ANQGSEA. The CDR3 spells CSLRQGRRSGNTIYF. The DNA for the CDR3 is TGCAGCTTGAGACAGGGCAGGCGGTCTGGAAACACCATATATTTT.

Ten or more counts support this clonotype. The rearrangement links TRBV6-5 to TRBJ1-1; D remains ambiguous. The CDR3 is made up of 16 amino acids. Trimming shortened V by 6 bases and J by 0 bases, and 17 bases separated the two germline ends. Germline V gene data show CDR1 as MNHEY and CDR2 as SVGAGI. The CDR3: CASSEVIGQVNTEAFF. In nucleotides, the CDR3 is TGTGCCAGCAGCGAAGTTATAGGTCAGGTGAACACTGAAGCTTTCTTT.

This chain uses TRBV24-1 with TRBJ2-5; 9 bases are a match to TRBD2. CDR1 is KGHDR, CDR2 SFDVKD, per germline. The junction had 5 bases not matched to a gene; V was cut back by 9 bases and J by 1 base. The CDR3 runs 14 residues. CDR3 nucleotide sequence: TGTGCCACCCGAGCGGGGGGCCCCCAAGAGACCCAGTACTTC. This encodes CATRAGGPQETQYF.

The table lists this clonotype with many counts. This chain connects TRBV29-1 to TRBJ1-2; D perhaps matches TRBD1 (6 bases). This CDR3 spans 16 amino acids. The germline CDR1 and CDR2 sequences are SQVTM and ANQGSEA. Trimming removed 3 bases at V and 6 bases at J, with 23 bases between. CDR3 sequence reads: CSVENPSFRGGHGYTF. CDR3 coding DNA: TGCAGCGTTGAGAACCCCAGCTTTAGGGGGGGCCATGGCTACACCTTC.

This clonotype was recorded many times. The rearrangement joins TRBV6-6 to TRBJ1-4; 8 bases are shared with TRBD1. With V trimmed by 6 bases and J by 5 bases, 5 bases remained unmatched. Germline CDR1 and CDR2: MNHNY and SVGAGI (reference sequence). This CDR3 is built from 14 residues. CDR3 residues: CASSRGQENEKLFF. The CDR3 DNA reads TGTGCCAGCAGCCGGGGACAGGAGAATGAAAAACTGTTTTTT.

The CDR3 region has the DNA TGTGCCAGCAGCCAAGTCGGGACCCGGGGGCAGTACTTC. It codes for CASSQVGTRGQYF. The gene calls are TRBV3-1 and TRBJ2-7; D assignment may be TRBD1 or TRBD2 (5 bases each). This CDR3 region has 13 residues. V gave up 1 base and J gave up 9 bases, with 13 bases separating them. CDR1 LGHDT and CDR2 YNNKEL come from the germline V gene (reference sequence).

The chain uses TRBV2 and TRBJ1-5, with D perhaps TRBD1 (6 bases). The CDR3 loop spans 15 amino acids. Germline-derived CDR1 and CDR2 are SNHLY and FYNNEI. The V end lost 4 bases, the J end lost 5 bases, and 15 bases lay between the germline ends. Here the CDR3 reads CASSVTPRGHQPQHF. For the CDR3, the DNA is TGTGCCAGCAGTGTAACCCCCAGGGGTCATCAGCCCCAGCATTTT.

This clonotype was detected ten times or more. The junction departs from germline at one end; a sequencing error may be responsible. V and J are TRBV5-1 and TRBJ1-1; 7 bases align to TRBD1. The CDR3 consists of 13 residues. Looked up from germline, CDR1 is SGHRS and CDR2 is YFSETQ. CDR3 nucleotide sequence: TGTGCCAGCAGAACAGGGGAGAACACTGAAGCTTTCTTT. Translating gives CASRTGENTEAFF.

There are a few counts of this clonotype. V gene TRBV11-2 combines with J gene TRBJ2-2; TRBD1 aligns across 11 bases. V lost 3 bases to trimming and J lost 5 bases; unmatched junction nucleotides: 8. This CDR3 has 17 amino acids. Per germline, CDR1 SGHAT and CDR2 FQNNGV. CDR3 nucleotides: TGTGCCAGCAGCTTGTACGGGACAGGGGGACGGACCGGGGAGCTGTTTTTT. It translates to CASSLYGTGGRTGELFF.

At least ten counts were recorded for this clonotype. The V and J genes are TRBV4-1 and TRBJ2-2, with D uncertain. The germline gives CDR1 MGHRA, CDR2 YSYEKL. V lost 4 bases and J lost 6, with 24 bases in between. The CDR3 contains 18 residues. The CDR3 DNA follows: TGCGCCAGCAGCCGAACGGCCCTGTTTTCAGGTCGGGCCGGGGAGCTGTTTTTT. It is translated as CASSRTALFSGRAGELFF.